A selection of T cell receptor beta chains follows, all from one sample in a study of control samples from healthy donors and cancer patients. Sequencing used immunoSEQ multiplex PCR; TCRdb keeps in-frame clones, though not all of them. The sample has tens of thousands of clones, 80% to 90% seen once. Sequenced: PBMCs. The source of these receptors is a man in his sixties with head and neck cancer. Both conserved end residues are part of each CDR3. A D gene is named only where the DNA matches it firmly. Some rows mark clone size as missing; the rest say once, few, many or name a class of expanded clone.

d_gene,v_gene,j_gene,abundance,CDR3aa,CDR3nt
TRBD2,TRBV2,TRBJ2-3,NA,CASSEGLAGNTDTQYF,TGTGCCAGCAGTGAGGGGTTAGCGGGGAACACAGATACGCAGTATTTT
TRBD1,TRBV6-5,TRBJ2-1,NA,CASSGQGAYNEQFF,TGTGCCAGCTCGGGACAGGGGGCCTACAATGAGCAGTTCTTC
TRBD1,TRBV6-5,TRBJ1-2,NA,CASRETGGYGYTF,TGTGCCAGCAGAGAGACAGGGGGCTATGGCTACACCTTC
NA,TRBV2,TRBJ2-7,NA,CASSFYEQYF,TGTGCCAGTAGCTTTTACGAGCAGTACTTC
TRBD1,TRBV5-1,TRBJ2-2,NA,CASSSGQDTGELFF,TGCGCCAGCAGCTCGGGACAGGACACCGGGGAGCTGTTTTTT
TRBD2,TRBV29-1,TRBJ2-7,once,CSVVTGRELVYEQYF,TGCAGCGTTGTGACTGGGCGGGAGCTAGTATACGAGCAGTACTTC
NA,TRBV30,TRBJ1-1,NA,CAWSVSMDTEAFF,TGTGCCTGGAGTGTCTCCATGGACACTGAAGCTTTCTTT
NA,TRBV28,TRBJ1-5,once,CASTAIDNQPQHF,TGTGCCAGCACCGCGATTGACAATCAGCCCCAGCATTTT
TRBD2,TRBV11-3,TRBJ2-3,NA,CASSLGLAVETDTQYF,TGTGCCAGCAGCTTAGGACTAGCGGTCGAAACAGATACGCAGTATTTT
NA,TRBV11-2,TRBJ2-1,few,CASSLAGEQFF,TGTGCCAGCAGCTTGGCCGGGGAGCAGTTCTTC
NA,TRBV6-5,TRBJ1-2,NA,CASSYSYGIFYGYTF,TGTGCCAGCAGTTACAGTTATGGGATCTTCTATGGCTACACCTTC
TRBD2,TRBV7-7,TRBJ2-5,once,CASSRTGTRSETQYF,TGTGCTAGCAGCCGTACCGGGACTAGGTCAGAGACCCAGTACTTC
TRBD1,TRBV11-2,TRBJ1-2,NA,CASSFGDRGTNYGYTF,TGTGCCAGCAGCTTTGGTGACAGGGGCACTAACTATGGCTACACCTTC
TRBD2,TRBV19,TRBJ2-7,NA,CASSSDPSGSSYEQYF,TGTGCCAGTAGTTCAGACCCTAGCGGCAGCTCCTACGAGCAGTACTTC
NA,TRBV27,TRBJ2-7,NA,CASIQGGAYEQYF,TGTGCCAGCATCCAGGGTGGGGCCTACGAGCAGTACTTC
NA,TRBV7-8,TRBJ1-2,NA,CASSLEFWTATNYGYTF,TGTGCCAGCAGCTTAGAATTCTGGACAGCCACTAACTATGGCTACACCTTC
TRBD2,TRBV4-1,TRBJ2-5,NA,CASSQPGLAETQYF,TGCGCCAGCAGCCAGCCGGGACTAGCGGAGACCCAGTACTTC
NA,TRBV7-9,TRBJ2-5,NA,CASSLVLASETQYF,TGTGCCAGCAGCTTAGTTCTAGCGTCGGAGACCCAGTACTTC
NA,TRBV7-9,TRBJ2-5,NA,CASSLSIAGQETQYF,TGTGCCAGCAGCCTTTCGATCGCGGGCCAAGAGACCCAGTACTTC
TRBD2,TRBV25-1,TRBJ2-5,NA,CASSETSGAQETQYF,TGTGCCAGCAGTGAAACAAGCGGGGCCCAAGAGACCCAGTACTTC
NA,TRBV29-1,TRBJ2-7,NA,CSVAPQVPTYEQYF,TGCAGCGTTGCCCCTCAGGTCCCGACCTACGAGCAGTACTTC
NA,TRBV12-3/TRBV12-4,TRBJ2-2,NA,CASSFGGELFF,TGTGCCAGCAGTTTTGGCGGGGAGCTGTTTTTT
TRBD1,TRBV18,TRBJ2-5,NA,CASSRDSAYQETQYF,TGTGCCAGCTCAAGGGACAGCGCCTACCAAGAGACCCAGTACTTC
TRBD1,TRBV30,TRBJ1-6,NA,CAWTRQGYSPLHF,TGTGCCTGGACCAGACAGGGCTATTCACCCCTCCACTTT
TRBD1,TRBV19,TRBJ1-1,NA,CATRDRNTEAFF,TGTGCCACCAGGGACAGGAACACTGAAGCTTTCTTT
NA,TRBV2,TRBJ2-6,NA,CAKRTARQWANVLTF,TGTGCCAAACGGACAGCCCGCCAATGGGCCAACGTCCTGACTTTC
NA,TRBV3-1/TRBV3-2,TRBJ1-1,NA,CASSPGQLNTEAFF,TGTGCCAGCAGCCCAGGACAGTTGAACACTGAAGCTTTCTTT
NA,TRBV30,TRBJ2-3,few,CAWSVTGFGDTQYF,TGTGCCTGGAGTGTAACCGGATTTGGCGATACGCAGTATTTT
NA,TRBV27,TRBJ1-5,NA,CASSLSGPLFNSNQPQHF,TGTGCCAGCAGTTTATCGGGTCCCCTTTTTAATAGCAATCAGCCCCAGCATTTT
NA,TRBV5-4,TRBJ2-1,NA,CASSFSAAPGNEQFF,TGTGCCAGCAGCTTTTCAGCAGCCCCGGGGAATGAGCAGTTCTTC
NA,TRBV12-3/TRBV12-4,TRBJ1-2,NA,CASSASLYGYTF,TGTGCCAGCAGTGCCTCTTTATATGGCTACACCTTC
NA,TRBV7-2,TRBJ2-3,NA,CASRRDSNTDTQYF,TGTGCCAGCAGGCGGGACTCAAACACAGATACGCAGTATTTT
NA,TRBV5-1,TRBJ1-4,NA,CASSLQGFNEKLFF,TGCGCCAGCAGCTTACAGGGTTTTAATGAAAAACTGTTTTTT
TRBD1,TRBV27,TRBJ1-6,medium-sized,CASSPRGQVHSPLHF,TGTGCCAGCAGCCCAAGGGGACAGGTCCATTCACCCCTCCACTTT
TRBD2,TRBV3-1/TRBV3-2,TRBJ2-1,NA,CASSQGTSSRDEQFF,TGTGCCAGCAGCCAAGGGACTAGCTCCCGCGATGAGCAGTTCTTC
NA,TRBV28,TRBJ2-7,NA,CASSAWGASSYEQYF,TGTGCCAGCAGTGCGTGGGGGGCAAGCTCCTACGAGCAGTACTTC
TRBD1,TRBV6-5,TRBJ1-1,NA,CASSQEAGGPGAFF,TGTGCCAGCAGTCAGGAAGCAGGGGGGCCCGGAGCTTTCTTT
NA,TRBV3-1/TRBV3-2,TRBJ2-1,NA,CASSPSEGLYNEQFF,TGTGCCAGCAGCCCGTCAGAGGGACTCTACAATGAGCAGTTCTTC
NA,TRBV24-1,TRBJ2-7,NA,CATSDRYEQYF,TGTGCCACCAGTGACCGCTACGAGCAGTACTTC
TRBD2,TRBV7-9,TRBJ2-1,once,CASRRSGRIDNEQFF,TGTGCCAGCAGACGTAGCGGGAGGATAGACAATGAGCAGTTCTTC
NA,TRBV28,TRBJ1-1,NA,CASSSTGVPEAFF,TGTGCCAGCAGCTCCACCGGGGTCCCTGAAGCTTTCTTT
NA,TRBV5-1,TRBJ1-2,NA,CASSLDNYGYTF,TGCGCCAGCAGCTTGGACAACTATGGCTACACCTTC
TRBD1,TRBV27,TRBJ1-2,NA,CASSSDRAIPYGYTF,TGTGCCAGCAGTTCGGACAGGGCTATTCCCTATGGCTACACCTTC
NA,TRBV5-4,TRBJ2-1,few,CASSENRGRNEQFF,TGTGCCAGCAGCGAAAACCGGGGGCGAAATGAGCAGTTCTTC
NA,TRBV24-1,TRBJ2-7,NA,CATSDPQRDSYEQYF,TGTGCCACCAGTGATCCCCAGAGGGACTCCTACGAGCAGTACTTC
TRBD1,TRBV15,TRBJ1-5,once,CATSSWGQGHQPQHF,TGTGCCACCAGCAGTTGGGGACAGGGGCATCAGCCCCAGCATTTT
TRBD2,TRBV19,TRBJ2-1,NA,CASSIRLAGEDEQFF,TGTGCCAGTAGTATTAGACTAGCGGGAGAAGATGAGCAGTTCTTC
TRBD2,TRBV12-5,TRBJ2-1,NA,CASGLVLAGNSYNEQFF,TGTGCTAGTGGTTTGGTGTTAGCGGGGAACTCCTACAATGAGCAGTTCTTC
TRBD1,TRBV11-2,TRBJ2-7,NA,CASSLTLPGQGYEQYF,TGTGCCAGCAGCTTAACGCTACCGGGACAGGGATACGAGCAGTACTTC
TRBD2,TRBV27,TRBJ2-5,NA,CASSRTSGSQETQYF,TGTGCCAGCAGTAGGACTAGCGGGAGCCAAGAGACCCAGTACTTC
TRBD2,TRBV5-1,TRBJ2-7,NA,CASSGGGLAGVDEQYF,TGCGCCAGCAGTGGTGGGGGGCTAGCGGGAGTCGACGAGCAGTACTTC
TRBD2,TRBV7-9,TRBJ2-3,NA,CASSQGTSGSDTQYF,TGTGCCAGCAGCCAGGGGACTAGCGGGTCGGATACGCAGTATTTT